This T cell receptor (beta chain) appears in the sequencing data of a study of shared clonotypes between healthy human individuals. Method: immunoSEQ multiplex PCR; TCRdb's copy keeps in-frame clones and lacks some. The sample carries hundreds of thousands of clones, 70% to 80% recorded once. Trimming cost V 5 bases and J 0 bases, with 17 bases left between them. The CDR3 extends over 16 amino acids. Germline values: CDR1 KGHSH, CDR2 LQKENI. Sequenced input: PBMCs. The chain couples TRBV18 to TRBJ2-7; D is possibly TRBD2 (7 bases). The TCR sequence derives from a woman aged 40 to 50 in good health. Some clones in this sample may be carry-over from other donors' samples. CDR3 amino acids: CASSSSAGASSYEQYF. In nucleotides, the CDR3 is TGTGCCAGCTCATCGTCGGCGGGGGCCTCCTCCTACGAGCAGTACTTC.